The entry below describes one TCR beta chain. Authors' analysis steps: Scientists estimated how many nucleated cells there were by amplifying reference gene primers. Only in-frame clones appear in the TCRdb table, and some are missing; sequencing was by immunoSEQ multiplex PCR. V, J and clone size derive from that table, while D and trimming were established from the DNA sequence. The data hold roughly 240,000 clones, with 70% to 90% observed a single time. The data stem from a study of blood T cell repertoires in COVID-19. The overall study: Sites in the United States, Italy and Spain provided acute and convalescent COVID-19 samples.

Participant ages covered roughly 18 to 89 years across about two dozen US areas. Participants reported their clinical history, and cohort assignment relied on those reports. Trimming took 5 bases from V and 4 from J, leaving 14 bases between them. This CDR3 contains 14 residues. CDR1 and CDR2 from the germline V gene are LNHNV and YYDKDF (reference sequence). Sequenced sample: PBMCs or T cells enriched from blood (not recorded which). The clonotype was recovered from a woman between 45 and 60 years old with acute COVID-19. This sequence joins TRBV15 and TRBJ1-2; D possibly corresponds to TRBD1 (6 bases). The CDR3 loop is CATSLDLRGYGYTF. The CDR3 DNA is TGTGCCACCAGCCTCGATCTCAGGGGCTATGGCTACACCTTC.